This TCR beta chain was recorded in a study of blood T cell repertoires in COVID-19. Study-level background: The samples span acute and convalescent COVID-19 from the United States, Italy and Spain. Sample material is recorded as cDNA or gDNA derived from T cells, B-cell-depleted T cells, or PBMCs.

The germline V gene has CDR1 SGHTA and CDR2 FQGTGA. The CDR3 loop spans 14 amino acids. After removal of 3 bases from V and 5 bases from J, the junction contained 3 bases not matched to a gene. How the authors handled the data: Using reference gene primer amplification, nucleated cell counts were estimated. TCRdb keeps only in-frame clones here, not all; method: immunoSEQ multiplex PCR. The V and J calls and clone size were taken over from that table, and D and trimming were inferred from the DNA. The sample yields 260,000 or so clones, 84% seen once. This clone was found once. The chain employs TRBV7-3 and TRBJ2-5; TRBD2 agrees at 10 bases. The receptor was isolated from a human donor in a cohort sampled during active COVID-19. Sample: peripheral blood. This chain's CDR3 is CASSFSGRSETQYF. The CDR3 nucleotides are TGTGCCAGCAGCTTTAGCGGGAGGTCGGAGACCCAGTACTTC.